This TCR beta chain was captured in a study of vaccination effects on CD4 cells after COVID-19. Points from the study as a whole: Cross-reactivity toward common cold coronaviruses was confined to only 1 of 255 vaccine-induced clones in healthy vaccinees.

V lost 2 bases to trimming and J lost 3 bases, with 15 bases between them. From germline, CDR1 is SGHKS and CDR2 YYEKEE (reference sequence). The CDR3 is made up of 15 amino acids. Produced via immunoSEQ multiplex PCR; TCRdb's table is partial and in-frame only. The sample contains just under 65,000 clones, approximately 75% of which appear only once. Before sequencing took place, the ViraFEST assay used viral peptide pools to expand antigen-specific CD4+ T cells. Isolating CD4+ T cells followed less than 12 days of culture. People in the vaccine group had not been infected with SARS-CoV-2 before, and their nucleocapsid antibodies were negative. This clone appeared a few times. Its antigen is undetermined.

Sample: CD4+ T cells from PBMCs cultured with HCoV-OC43 spike peptides, taken before COVID-19 vaccination. Subset denoted: HCoV-OC43 spike overlapping peptide pool stimulation. The source is a human donor who received a COVID-19 vaccine. This sequence joins TRBV5-5 and TRBJ2-7, with no clear D. The CDR3 sequence: CASSLSITVNYEQYV. The CDR3 nucleotides read TGTGCCAGCAGCTTATCGATTACAGTAAACTACGAGCAGTACGTC.